This T cell receptor (beta chain) appears in the sequencing data of a study of T cell repertoires in cytomegalovirus infection (dated by TCRdb to about 2019). The study in broad terms: Peptide stimulations targeted recently identified HLA-C-restricted CMV epitopes, whose presentation resists viral immunomodulation, together with well-studied HLA-B-restricted epitopes. Donor HLA type was relevant to the analysis, as public TCR beta signatures indicated carriage of CMV infection together with the matching HLA type. Overall study outcomes, separate from this receptor: In both this cohort and an independent approximately 370-donor cohort, the cumulative frequency of public TCR beta family members distinguished carriers of CMV infection plus the relevant HLA type. The ex vivo response was dominated by HLA-C-restricted CMV-specific TCR beta clonotypes, and the single most frequent clonotype in two of eight donors was supplied by these HLA-C-restricted clonotypes.

Sequencing was performed on an Illumina HiSeq 1500. TCRdb reanalyzed the raw reads on its own, using fastp at Q25 for trimming and MiXCR for clone calling, and kept in-frame beta chains. Every CDR3 protein is listed once, alongside the most common genes and DNA of its rows. Counted in this sample were approximately 990,000 distinct CDR3 sequences; less than 35% of them appeared once. In total, the top ten clones hold 11% to 15% of the sample. Concerning this clonotype: No cognate antigen has been identified for it. The sample holds no much larger clone one base away, and base qualities are not on file.

The treatment or condition label on this specimen signifies: in vitro stimulation with specific CMV peptide epitopes to enrich CMV-specific T cells. The sample here was cultured CD8+ T cells from PBMCs, taken from culture after CMV antigen stimulation. The source is a human donor in good health (CMV status not recorded). Some clones in this sample may be carry-over from other donors' samples.

The nucleotides read TGTGCCAGCAGCGCCGGGACAGGGGTGGATACGCAGTATTTT. Its protein reads: CASSAGTGVDTQYF. This sequence uses TRBV7-9 and TRBJ2-3; TRBD1 matches 10 bases in the middle. The germline V gene (reference sequence) yields SEHNR for CDR1 and FQNEAQ for CDR2. V is cut back by 5 bases and J by 6 bases, with 5 bases in the junction unmatched. The CDR3 covers 14 residues, taking in both the cysteine and the phenylalanine. Kept here is only the CDR3 DNA, which spans 42 bases and is read in frame from base 1.